Listed below are T cell receptor beta chains from one sample, sequenced in a study of blood T cell repertoires in COVID-19. TCRdb's table, derived via immunoSEQ multiplex PCR, lists solely in-frame clones and lacks some. The repertoire has around 190,000 clones, roughly 84% of them found once; the top ten carry approximately 3%. Sequencing used PBMCs or T cells enriched from blood (not recorded which). The receptor source for this set is a woman in her 30s who had recovered from COVID-19. The CDR3 runs from the conserved cysteine through the conserved F or W. D genes are given only for firm matches. For some rows the clone size is stated as once, few or many, or as a class when expanded; others skip it.

v_gene: TRBV28; abundance: NA; d_gene: TRBD1; j_gene: TRBJ2-7; CDR3nt: TGTGCCAGCAGCCCGACAGGGCCTACCTACGAGCAGTACTTC; CDR3aa: CASSPTGPTYEQYF
v_gene: TRBV3-1/TRBV3-2; abundance: NA; d_gene: NA; j_gene: TRBJ2-7; CDR3nt: TGTGCCAGCAGCCCTCGGACAGCTCCCCGGAACGAGCAGTACTTC; CDR3aa: CASSPRTAPRNEQYF
v_gene: TRBV27; abundance: NA; d_gene: TRBD1; j_gene: TRBJ1-2; CDR3nt: TGTGCCAGCAGTTTAAAACGGAGTCAGGGGGTAACTAGTGGCTACACCTTC; CDR3aa: CASSLKRSQGVTSGYTF
v_gene: TRBV7-6; abundance: NA; d_gene: TRBD1; j_gene: TRBJ1-1; CDR3nt: TGTGCCAGCAGCGGGAACAGGGGGACTAACACTGAAGCTTTCTTT; CDR3aa: CASSGNRGTNTEAFF
v_gene: TRBV28; abundance: NA; d_gene: NA; j_gene: TRBJ2-7; CDR3nt: TGTGCCAGCAGTTTATTGGGGACAAATCACGAGCAGTACTTC; CDR3aa: CASSLLGTNHEQYF
v_gene: TRBV25-1; abundance: NA; d_gene: NA; j_gene: TRBJ1-5; CDR3nt: TGTGCCAGCAGTGTAGACTGGAATCAGCCCCAGCATTTT; CDR3aa: CASSVDWNQPQHF
v_gene: TRBV28; abundance: NA; d_gene: TRBD1; j_gene: TRBJ1-2; CDR3nt: TGTGCCAGCAGTTCGACAGGGCGTCGAGGCTACACCTTC; CDR3aa: CASSSTGRRGYTF
v_gene: TRBV5-3; abundance: NA; d_gene: NA; j_gene: TRBJ1-2; CDR3nt: TGTGCCAGAAGCCCCGACAGTAATGGCTACACCTTC; CDR3aa: CARSPDSNGYTF
v_gene: TRBV2; abundance: NA; d_gene: NA; j_gene: TRBJ1-1; CDR3nt: TGTGCCAGCAAAGCGAACACTGAAGCTTTCTTT; CDR3aa: CASKANTEAFF
v_gene: TRBV27; abundance: NA; d_gene: TRBD1; j_gene: TRBJ1-4; CDR3nt: TGTGCCAGCCCGACAGGGCGGTATGAAAAACTGTTTTTT; CDR3aa: CASPTGRYEKLFF
v_gene: TRBV27; abundance: NA; d_gene: TRBD1; j_gene: TRBJ2-6; CDR3nt: TGTGCCAGCAGTTTATCCCGACAGGGTTCTTCGGGGGCCAACGTCCTGACTTTC; CDR3aa: CASSLSRQGSSGANVLTF
v_gene: TRBV11-2; abundance: once; d_gene: NA; j_gene: TRBJ2-7; CDR3nt: TGTGCCAGCAGCTTAGATCGCGGCCACTCCTACGAGCAGTACTTC; CDR3aa: CASSLDRGHSYEQYF
v_gene: TRBV29-1; abundance: NA; d_gene: NA; j_gene: TRBJ2-1; CDR3nt: TGCAGCGTTGTAGGCGGTAGCTCCTACAATGAGCAGTTCTTC; CDR3aa: CSVVGGSSYNEQFF
v_gene: TRBV30; abundance: medium-sized; d_gene: NA; j_gene: TRBJ1-1; CDR3nt: TGTGCCTGGAGTGACGGGAACACTGAAGCTTTCTTT; CDR3aa: CAWSDGNTEAFF
v_gene: TRBV9; abundance: NA; d_gene: NA; j_gene: TRBJ2-3; CDR3nt: TGTGCCAGCAGCCCCTTTACTAGCACAGATACGCAGTATTTT; CDR3aa: CASSPFTSTDTQYF
v_gene: TRBV7-9; abundance: few; d_gene: NA; j_gene: TRBJ1-6; CDR3nt: TGTGCCAGCAAACAGGGTGGTTCACCCCTCCACTTT; CDR3aa: CASKQGGSPLHF
v_gene: TRBV18; abundance: NA; d_gene: TRBD2; j_gene: TRBJ2-5; CDR3nt: TGTGCCAGCTCACCAACTAGCGCGGGAAAGACCCAGTACTTC; CDR3aa: CASSPTSAGKTQYF
v_gene: TRBV7-9; abundance: NA; d_gene: NA; j_gene: TRBJ1-6; CDR3nt: TGTGCCAGCAGCGACTTTCGAGAGTCACCCCTCCACTTT; CDR3aa: CASSDFRESPLHF